The 9 T cell receptor beta chains given below trace back to one sample, sequenced in a study of blood T cells in healthy people across ages. With a J-beta primer mix and a sample-barcoded 5' primer, a second PCR ran roughly 6 to 11 cycles. TCRdb processed the 5' RACE reads anew with MiXCR; each CDR3 protein has one entry. The sample carries some 760,000 distinct CDR3 sequences, around 25% recorded once. This same sample was also part of a study on T cells of mothers and their children.

Specimen: blood. These receptors came from a boy younger than 18 in good health.

This clonotype was recorded a few times. The chain links TRBV20-1 to TRBJ2-2; tentative D call: TRBD2 (5 bases). The CDR3 has 12 amino acids. The V gene's germline CDR1 is DFQATT and CDR2 SNEGSKA (reference sequence). Trimming stripped 0 bases from V and 7 bases from J, with 6 bases between. The CDR3 sequence is CSARDGGGELFF. In DNA form, the CDR3 reads TGCAGTGCTAGAGACGGAGGCGGGGAGCTGTTTTTT.

This clonotype was observed a few times. The J gene is TRBJ2-5, the V gene TRBV7-8; D uncertain. The V gene's germline CDR1 is SGHVS and CDR2 FQNEAQ. V gave up 4 bases and J gave up 7 bases, with 16 bases separating them. This CDR3 contains 14 residues. CDR3 protein: CASSSALEAWTQYF. CDR3 sequence (DNA): TGTGCCAGCAGCTCTGCTTTAGAAGCGTGGACCCAGTACTTC.

V and J are TRBV12-3 or TRBV12-4 and TRBJ2-1, with 11 bases that match TRBD1. The end of the DNA is better explained by TRBJ2-5, so the J call may be wrong. The CDR3 runs to 15 residues. The CDR3 reads CASSLDRGLYETQYF. As DNA, the CDR3 is TGTGCCAGCAGTTTGGACAGGGGGCTTTATGAGACCCAGTACTTC.

V gene TRBV7-9 combines with J gene TRBJ2-7, with 12 nucleotides matching TRBD2. Germline CDR1 SEHNR, CDR2 FQNEAQ (reference sequence). V was pared by 5 bases and J by 12 bases, with 8 bases of the junction left unmatched. The CDR3 totals 13 residues. CDR3 in DNA: TGTGCCAGCAGCCTTCGACTAGCGGGAGATCTGTACTTC. Translated, it gives CASSLRLAGDLYF.

This clonotype has only a few counts. V and J are TRBV7-2 and TRBJ1-5, with 10 positions matching TRBD1. The CDR3 runs 15 residues. From germline, CDR1 is SGHTA and CDR2 FQGNSA. V was pared by 6 bases and J by 7 bases, with 9 bases of the junction left unmatched. CDR3 coding DNA: TGTGCCAGCAGTCCGGGACAGGGGTTAAGCCAGCCCCAGCATTTT. Translated: CASSPGQGLSQPQHF. Filled out from reference TRBV7-2 and TRBJ1-5, the complete variable domain reads GAGVSQSPSNKVTEKGKDVELRCDPISGHTALYWYRQSLGQGLEFLIYFQGNSAPDKSGLPSDRFSAERTGGSVSTLTIQRTQQEDSAVYLCASSPGQGLSQPQHFGDGTRLSIL.

The chain carries TRBV12-5 and TRBJ2-3; no definite D call. Germline CDR1 and CDR2: LGHNT and FRNRAP. The V end was cut by 5 bases, the J end by 1 base, with 13 bases between. This CDR3 is built from 15 residues. The DNA of the CDR3 is TGTGCTAGTGGTCCCGCTGTACTTGGCACAGATACGCAGTATTTT. This translates into CASGPAVLGTDTQYF.

This clonotype has only a few counts. CDR3 sequence: CASSAGLLATLYNEQFF. CDR3 nucleotides: TGTGCCAGCAGCGCCGGGTTGCTAGCCACCCTATACAATGAGCAGTTCTTC. The V call is TRBV7-9, the J call TRBJ2-1; TRBD2 might be the D (5 bases). Trimming left V 5 bases short and J 4 bases short, with 21 bases between. The V gene's germline CDR1 is SEHNR and CDR2 FQNEAQ (reference sequence). The CDR3 sequence is 17 residues long.

CDR3 in DNA: TGCGCCAGCAGCTTCGAGAATCCTAGCACAGATACGCAGTATTTT. This sequence encodes CASSFENPSTDTQYF. This chain joins TRBV5-1 and TRBJ2-3; D unresolved. This CDR3 has 15 amino acids. Germline loops: CDR1 SGHRS, CDR2 YFSETQ. Trimming stripped 2 bases from V and 0 bases from J, with 10 bases between.

The sample holds a few counts of this clonotype. This rearrangement joins TRBV29-1 to TRBJ1-1; D uncertain. This CDR3 contains 12 residues. The ends were cut back, 0 bases at V and 3 bases at J, with 5 bases in the middle. Germline CDR1 and CDR2: SQVTM and ANQGSEA. The CDR3 region is CSVEDRDTEAFF. In DNA, the CDR3 is TGCAGCGTTGAAGACCGGGACACTGAAGCTTTCTTT.